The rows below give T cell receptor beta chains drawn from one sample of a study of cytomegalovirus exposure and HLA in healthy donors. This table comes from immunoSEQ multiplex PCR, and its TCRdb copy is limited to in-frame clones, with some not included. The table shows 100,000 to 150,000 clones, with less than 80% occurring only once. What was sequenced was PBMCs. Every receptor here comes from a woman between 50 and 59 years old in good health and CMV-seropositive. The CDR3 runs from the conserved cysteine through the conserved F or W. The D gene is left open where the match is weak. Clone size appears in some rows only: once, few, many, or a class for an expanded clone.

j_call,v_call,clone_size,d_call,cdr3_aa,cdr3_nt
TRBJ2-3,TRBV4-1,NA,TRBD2,CASSQGYQRGSTDTQYF,TGCGCCAGCAGCCAAGGGTACCAGCGGGGTAGCACAGATACGCAGTATTTT
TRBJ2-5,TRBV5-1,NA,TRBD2,CASRGTSANQETQYF,TGCGCCAGCAGGGGGACTAGCGCAAACCAAGAGACCCAGTACTTC
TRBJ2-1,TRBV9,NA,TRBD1,CASSGLTKTGDEQFF,TGTGCCAGCAGCGGACTGACTAAGACAGGGGATGAGCAGTTCTTC
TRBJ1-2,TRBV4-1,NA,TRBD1,CASSQDGQGLNNYGYTF,TGCGCCAGCAGCCAAGATGGACAGGGACTGAATAACTATGGCTACACCTTC
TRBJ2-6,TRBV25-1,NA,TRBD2,CASSGTSGGPSGANVLTF,TGTGCCAGCAGTGGAACTAGCGGGGGGCCCTCTGGGGCCAACGTCCTGACTTTC
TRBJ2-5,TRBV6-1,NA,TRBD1,CASSDLQGAVETQYF,TGTGCCAGCAGTGATTTACAGGGGGCAGTGGAGACCCAGTACTTC
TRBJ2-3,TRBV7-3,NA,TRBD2,CASSRTSGTDTQYF,TGTGCCAGCAGCCGGACTAGCGGCACAGATACGCAGTATTTT
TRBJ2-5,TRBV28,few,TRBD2,CASSLWGGFAKETQYF,TGTGCCAGCAGTTTGTGGGGGGGGTTTGCGAAAGAGACCCAGTACTTC
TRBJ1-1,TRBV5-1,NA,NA,CASSLGAEVGEAFF,TGCGCCAGCAGCTTGGGGGCGGAGGTGGGTGAAGCTTTCTTT
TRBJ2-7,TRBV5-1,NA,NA,CASSLQTSSYEQYF,TGCGCCAGCAGCTTGCAGACTAGCTCCTACGAGCAGTACTTC
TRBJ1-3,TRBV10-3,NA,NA,CAIMEDTSGNTIYF,TGTGCCATCATGGAGGATACCTCTGGAAACACCATATATTTT
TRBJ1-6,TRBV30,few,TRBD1,CAGAPIGAGGSPLHF,TGTGCCGGAGCCCCCATAGGCGCAGGGGGTTCACCCCTCCACTTT
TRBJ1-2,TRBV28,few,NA,CASSRIGRGQANYGYTF,TGTGCCAGCAGCCGGATTGGCAGGGGTCAAGCTAACTATGGCTACACCTTC
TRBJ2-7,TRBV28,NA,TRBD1,CASSPGQESYEQYF,TGTGCCAGCAGTCCGGGACAGGAAAGCTACGAGCAGTACTTC
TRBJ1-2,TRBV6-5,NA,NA,CASYSQTSYGYTF,TGTGCCAGCTACTCGCAGACTTCCTATGGCTACACCTTC
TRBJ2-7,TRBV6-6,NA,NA,CASKGGAGNEQYF,TGTGCCAGCAAGGGGGGGGCAGGGAACGAGCAGTACTTC
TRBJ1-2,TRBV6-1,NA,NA,CASSEAFKYGYTF,TGTGCCAGCAGTGAAGCCTTTAAATATGGCTACACCTTC
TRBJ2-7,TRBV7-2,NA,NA,CASSLGVGGYEQYF,TGTGCCAGCAGCTTAGGCGTCGGAGGCTACGAGCAGTACTTC
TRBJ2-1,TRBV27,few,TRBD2,CATKTSGSDEQFF,TGTGCCACCAAGACTAGCGGGAGCGATGAGCAGTTCTTC
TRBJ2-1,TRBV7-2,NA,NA,CASSSEAGWEQFF,TGTGCCAGCAGTTCAGAGGCGGGATGGGAGCAGTTCTTC
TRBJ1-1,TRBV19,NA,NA,CASSIQGKMNTEAFF,TGTGCCAGTAGTATCCAGGGGAAGATGAACACTGAAGCTTTCTTT
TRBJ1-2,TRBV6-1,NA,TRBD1,CASRGQGDYGYTF,TGTGCCAGCAGGGGACAGGGAGACTATGGCTACACCTTC
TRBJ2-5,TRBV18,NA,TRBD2,CASSSGLAGEETQYF,TGTGCCAGCTCATCCGGACTAGCGGGAGAAGAGACCCAGTACTTC
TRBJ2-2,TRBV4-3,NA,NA,CASSQDLPGTSGELFF,TGCGCCAGCAGCCAAGATCTGCCAGGGACTTCCGGGGAGCTGTTTTTT
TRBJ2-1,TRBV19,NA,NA,CASTGGTSGLNEQFF,TGTGCCAGTACAGGGGGGACTAGTGGGTTGAATGAGCAGTTCTTC
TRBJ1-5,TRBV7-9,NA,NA,CASSAGGGPQHF,TGTGCCAGCAGCGCTGGGGGGGGGCCCCAGCATTTT
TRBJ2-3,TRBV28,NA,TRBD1,CASSPRTGDPPDTQYF,TGTGCCAGCAGTCCCCGGACAGGAGACCCTCCGGATACGCAGTATTTT
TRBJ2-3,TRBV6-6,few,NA,CASTDSFNTDTQYF,TGTGCCAGCACGGACAGCTTTAACACAGATACGCAGTATTTT
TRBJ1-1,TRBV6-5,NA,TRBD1,CASSRETGITEAFF,TGTGCCAGCAGCAGAGAGACAGGGATCACTGAAGCTTTCTTT
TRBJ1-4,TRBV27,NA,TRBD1,CASSLQGGNEKLFF,TGTGCCAGCAGTCTACAGGGGGGGAATGAAAAACTGTTTTTT